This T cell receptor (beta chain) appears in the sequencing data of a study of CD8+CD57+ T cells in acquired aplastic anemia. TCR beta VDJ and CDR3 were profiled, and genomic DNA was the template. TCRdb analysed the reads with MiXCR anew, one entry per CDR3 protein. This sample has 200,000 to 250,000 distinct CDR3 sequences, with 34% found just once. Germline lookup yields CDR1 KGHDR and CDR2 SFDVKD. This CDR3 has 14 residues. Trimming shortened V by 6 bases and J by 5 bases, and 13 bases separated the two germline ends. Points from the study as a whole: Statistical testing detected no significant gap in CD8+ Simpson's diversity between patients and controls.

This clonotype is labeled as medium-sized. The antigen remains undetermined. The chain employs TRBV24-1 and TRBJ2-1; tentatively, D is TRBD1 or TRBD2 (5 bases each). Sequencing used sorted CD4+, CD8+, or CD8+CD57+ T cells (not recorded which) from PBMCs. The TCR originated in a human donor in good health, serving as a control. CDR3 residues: CATSKGRGDNEQFF. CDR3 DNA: TGTGCCACCAGTAAGGGCAGAGGGGACAATGAGCAGTTCTTC.